This TCR beta chain was recorded in a study of beta chain features in type 1 diabetes. In this sample, this clone turned up many times. As yet, its antigen is unknown. Of the isolated RNA, all was reverse transcribed, and so the sequenced material was expressed TCRB transcripts. Produced via immunoSEQ multiplex PCR; TCRdb's table is partial and in-frame only. The sample contains under 450,000 clones, approximately 14% of which appear only once. General study findings and limits: Moderately but significantly shorter TCRB CDR3s were found in Type 1 diabetes patients in all four CD4+ subsets.

This CDR3 is built from 16 residues. The material sequenced was naive CD4+ T cells from blood. The sequence came from a man aged 25 to 40 in good health. The chain uses TRBV21-1 and TRBJ2-1; TRBD1 is the table's D call and was not checked against the DNA. TRBV21-1 constitutes a pseudogene. DNA of the CDR3: TGTGCCAGCAGCGACTCCGGGACAGTCACCAACTATGAGCAGTTCTTC. Translating gives CASSDSGTVTNYEQFF.